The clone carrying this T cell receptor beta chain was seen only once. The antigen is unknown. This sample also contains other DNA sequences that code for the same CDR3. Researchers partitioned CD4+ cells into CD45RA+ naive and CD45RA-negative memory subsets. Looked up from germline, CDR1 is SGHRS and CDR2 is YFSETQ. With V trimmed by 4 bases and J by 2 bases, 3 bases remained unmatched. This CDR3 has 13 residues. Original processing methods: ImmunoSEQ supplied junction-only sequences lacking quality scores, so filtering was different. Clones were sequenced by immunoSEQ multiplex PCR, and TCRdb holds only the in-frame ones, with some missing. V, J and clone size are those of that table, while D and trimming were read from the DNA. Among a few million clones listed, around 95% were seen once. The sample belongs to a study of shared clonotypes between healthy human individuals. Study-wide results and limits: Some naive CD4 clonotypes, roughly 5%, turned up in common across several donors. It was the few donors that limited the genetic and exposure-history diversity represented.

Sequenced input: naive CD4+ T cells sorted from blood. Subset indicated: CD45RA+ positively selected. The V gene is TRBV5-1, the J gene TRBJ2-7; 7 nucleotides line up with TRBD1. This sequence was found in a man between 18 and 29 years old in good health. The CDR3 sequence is CASSPQGAYEQYF. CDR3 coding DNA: TGCGCCAGCAGCCCTCAGGGGGCCTACGAGCAGTACTTC.